These 23 T cell receptor beta chains share one sample of origin, sequenced in a study of early T cells in non-severe SARS-CoV-2 infection. TCRdb itself ran the 5' RACE reads through MiXCR, one entry per CDR3 protein. Counted here are about 17,000 distinct CDR3 sequences, less than 6.5% occurring once; the ten biggest clones make up about 6.3%. Material: whole blood, obtained at baseline. The receptors come from an adult who was a healthcare worker with PCR-confirmed SARS-CoV-2 infection or an uninfected control (not recorded which).

The CDR3 DNA is TGCGCCAGCAGCTTGGCCGTGGGCACAGATACGCAGTATTTT. Translation gives CASSLAVGTDTQYF. This chain connects TRBV5-1 to TRBJ2-3; no definite D call. Germline V gene lookup returns CDR1 SGHRS and CDR2 YFSETQ. Trimming left V 0 bases short and J 1 base short, with 6 bases between. The CDR3 runs 14 residues.

This clonotype appeared many times. V gene TRBV29-1 combines with J gene TRBJ2-3; no firm D call. Trimming took 6 bases from V and 5 from J, leaving 6 bases between them. The CDR3 totals 10 residues. The germline V gene has CDR1 SQVTM and CDR2 ANQGSEA. For the CDR3, the DNA is TGCAGCGTCGGCGGAGATACGCAGTATTTT. Translation: CSVGGDTQYF.

In its sample, this clonotype was seen many times. This rearrangement joins TRBV6-6 to TRBJ2-1, with 13 nucleotides matching TRBD2. This CDR3 contains 17 residues. Trimming cost V 0 bases and J 3 bases; bases outside gene matches: 2. CDR1 is MNHNY, CDR2 SVGAGI, per germline (reference sequence). The CDR3 nucleotides read TGTGCCAGCAGTTACTCCGGACTAGCGGGGGTCTACAATGAGCAGTTCTTC. It encodes CASSYSGLAGVYNEQFF.

This clonotype was counted many times. The chain has TRBV12-3 or TRBV12-4 and TRBJ1-2; 7 bases match TRBD1. Unmatched junction bases numbered 11, after V lost 0 bases and J lost 13 bases. The CDR3 covers 14 residues. This CDR3 reads CASSLARDSTGSTF. The CDR3 DNA reads TGTGCCAGCAGTTTAGCTCGGGACAGCACTGGGAGCACCTTC.

In its sample, this clonotype was seen many times. This chain uses TRBV11-3 with TRBJ2-5; D might be TRBD1 (5 bases). This CDR3 is 14 amino acids long. V gave up 1 base and J gave up 4 bases, with 10 bases separating them. CDR1 and CDR2 from the germline V gene are SGHNT and YENEEA. Here the CDR3 reads CASSLGRGAETQYF. DNA of the CDR3: TGTGCCAGCAGCTTAGGAAGGGGTGCAGAGACCCAGTACTTC.

This clonotype was found a few times. The rearrangement joins TRBV5-1 to TRBJ2-1; D tentatively fits TRBD1 or TRBD2 (5 bases each). V was cut by 5 bases and J by 4 bases, with 19 bases left in between. The CDR3 has 16 residues. Germline values: CDR1 SGHRS, CDR2 YFSETQ. The CDR3 here is CASRVSGAGAYNEQFF. In DNA, the CDR3 is TGCGCCAGCAGAGTATCAGGAGCCGGGGCTTACAATGAGCAGTTCTTC.

The sample holds many counts of this clonotype. The chain is built from TRBV5-1 and TRBJ2-3, with D perhaps assigned TRBD1 or TRBD2 (5 bases each). The CDR3 runs to 14 residues. V gave up 4 bases and J gave up 3 bases, with 12 bases separating them. Germline V gene sequence: CDR1 SGHRS, CDR2 YFSETQ. The CDR3 sequence is CASSLERGTDTQYF. DNA for the CDR3: TGCGCCAGCAGCCTGGAGAGGGGTACAGATACGCAGTATTTT.

The chain is built from TRBV7-8 and TRBJ2-5, with TRBD1 as a possible D gene (6 bases). The CDR3 totals 15 residues. Trimming removed 1 base at V and 5 bases at J, with 14 bases between. Germline lookup yields CDR1 SGHVS and CDR2 FQNEAQ. CDR3 DNA sequence: TGTGCCAGCAGCTTAGTGTCGGCAGGGGAGGAGACCCAGTACTTC. Protein product: CASSLVSAGEETQYF.

This clonotype was observed a few times. V gene TRBV7-9 combines with J gene TRBJ2-5, with 10 bases lining up with TRBD1. Germline CDR1 is SEHNR and CDR2 is FQNEAQ (reference sequence). V shed 5 bases, J shed 2 bases, and the junction held 5 bases outside the gene matches. The CDR3 consists of 15 residues. The CDR3 sequence: CASSPRDRGQETQYF. CDR3 in DNA: TGTGCCAGCAGCCCACGGGACAGGGGTCAAGAGACCCAGTACTTC.

This clonotype was detected many times. The chain uses TRBV5-1 and TRBJ1-2; possible D gene TRBD1, 5 bases. CDR3 length: 14 residues. Germline lookup yields CDR1 SGHRS and CDR2 YFSETQ. Trimming pared 0 bases from V and 8 bases from J, leaving 14 bases between. This chain's CDR3 is CASSLEGARGGYTF. As DNA, the CDR3 is TGCGCCAGCAGCTTGGAAGGGGCGAGAGGCGGCTACACCTTC.

The chain has TRBV7-8 and TRBJ2-7, with TRBD1 identical over 7 bases. The J segment lost 4 bases and the V segment lost 1 base, leaving 13 bases of the junction unmatched. The V gene's germline CDR1 is SGHVS and CDR2 FQNEAQ. The CDR3 is 17 residues long. CDR3 residues: CASSLVWSGTDLYEQYF. The CDR3 bases are TGTGCCAGCAGCTTAGTCTGGTCGGGGACAGACCTGTACGAGCAGTACTTC.

V gene TRBV7-9 combines with J gene TRBJ1-6, with D tentatively TRBD1 (5 bases). The length of the CDR3 is 15 residues. The germline V gene has CDR1 SEHNR and CDR2 FQNEAQ (reference sequence). The V and J ends lost 5 bases and 6 bases respectively, with 14 bases between them. The CDR3 DNA follows: TGTGCCAGCAGCCCTTCTCCGGGGGGTAATTCACCCCTCCACTTT. Translated, it gives CASSPSPGGNSPLHF.

This clonotype rates as medium-sized. The chain employs TRBV27 and TRBJ2-7; TRBD1 aligns across 10 bases. CDR3 length equals 16 residues. The V gene end was trimmed by 0 bases and the J gene end by 3 bases; junction bases not matched to a gene: 5. The germline V gene has CDR1 MNHEY and CDR2 SMNVEV (reference sequence). CDR3: CASSLSTGQGNYEQYF. In DNA form, the CDR3 reads TGTGCCAGCAGTTTATCGACGGGACAGGGGAACTACGAGCAGTACTTC.

Sample share makes this clonotype medium-sized. The rearrangement links TRBV27 to TRBJ2-7, with D perhaps matching TRBD1 or TRBD2 (5 bases each). CDR1 is MNHEY and CDR2 is SMNVEV in the germline V gene (reference sequence). This CDR3 is 13 amino acids long. The germline V and J ends were trimmed by 6 bases and 3 bases, with 12 bases remaining between them. For the CDR3, the DNA is TGTGCCAGCAGCAGAGGGGTTTACTACGAGCAGTACTTC. Amino acids: CASSRGVYYEQYF.

This clonotype was picked up many times. The chain uses TRBV7-2 and TRBJ2-2; 7 bases are shared with TRBD1. The V segment lost 6 bases and the J segment 1 base; nucleotides outside the gene matches: 11. CDR1 is SGHTA and CDR2 is FQGNSA in the germline V gene. The length of the CDR3 is 17 residues. CDR3: CASSYIGQVLNTGELFF. The CDR3 DNA follows: TGTGCCAGCAGTTATATCGGACAGGTCTTGAACACCGGGGAGCTGTTTTTT.

Ten or more counts support this clonotype. V is TRBV24-1 and J is TRBJ2-5; the match to TRBD1 covers 10 bases. This CDR3 contains 16 residues. Per germline, CDR1 KGHDR and CDR2 SFDVKD. V was pared by 4 bases and J by 3 bases, with 7 bases of the junction left unmatched. The CDR3 DNA is TGTGCCACCAGTGACCCAACCGGGACAGGGGAAGAGACCCAGTACTTC. It specifies CATSDPTGTGEETQYF.

This clonotype was seen at least ten times. V gene TRBV7-9 combines with J gene TRBJ2-5; D remains unclear. Trimming removed 1 base from V and 6 bases from J, with 3 bases in between. The length of the CDR3 is 11 residues. Per germline, CDR1 SEHNR and CDR2 FQNEAQ (reference sequence). Here the CDR3 DNA reads TGTGCCAGCAGCTTAGGGCAGACCCAGTACTTC. It specifies CASSLGQTQYF.

This clonotype has just a few counts. The gene calls are TRBV4-3 and TRBJ2-2; a weak D match, TRBD2 (6 bases). Germline V lookup: CDR1 LGHNA, CDR2 YSLEER. This CDR3 is built from 14 residues. Trimming left V 1 base short and J 5 bases short, with 8 bases between. The CDR3 DNA sequence: TGCGCCAGCAGCCAAGTTCGGGGGACCGGGGAGCTGTTTTTT. Protein sequence: CASSQVRGTGELFF.

There are many counts of this clonotype. The chain combines TRBV6-6 with TRBJ2-7, with 9 bases fitting TRBD2. Trimming cost V 0 bases and J 7 bases; bases outside gene matches: 10. Germline V gene sequence: CDR1 MNHNY, CDR2 SVGAGI (reference sequence). The CDR3 contains 16 residues. The CDR3 DNA reads TGTGCCAGCAGTTACTCGACAGCGGGGGGTCCAGGGGAGCAGTACTTC. It yields the protein CASSYSTAGGPGEQYF.

This clonotype has at least ten counts. The genes are TRBV5-6 and TRBJ1-1; D not certain. Trimming cost V 1 base and J 1 base, with 2 bases left between them. This CDR3 is 12 amino acids long. The germline CDR1 and CDR2 sequences are SGHDT and YYEEEE. The CDR3 nucleotides read TGTGCCAGCAGCTTGTCGAACACTGAAGCTTTCTTT. It codes for CASSLSNTEAFF.

This clonotype was seen many times. The genes are TRBV6-6 and TRBJ1-5; TRBD1 might be the D (5 bases). This CDR3 comprises 16 residues. V gave up 0 bases and J gave up 3 bases, with 12 bases separating them. CDR1 and CDR2 from the germline V gene are MNHNY and SVGAGI (reference sequence). The CDR3 coding sequence is TGTGCCAGCAGTTACTCGGTTGGCAGGGTCAATCAGCCCCAGCATTTT. It encodes CASSYSVGRVNQPQHF.

This clonotype has more than one count but fewer than ten. The V gene is TRBV4-3, the J gene TRBJ2-7, with 7 bases lining up with TRBD1. The length of the CDR3 is 15 residues. V shed 4 bases, J shed 2 bases, and the junction held 8 bases outside the gene matches. Looked up from germline, CDR1 is LGHNA and CDR2 is YSLEER. CDR3: CASSRKQGSAYEQYF. CDR3 DNA: TGCGCCAGCAGCCGGAAACAGGGGAGCGCCTACGAGCAGTACTTC.

This clonotype was found many times. J is TRBJ2-1 and V is TRBV11-2; 10 nucleotides match TRBD2. V was pared by 2 bases and J by 4 bases, with 11 bases of the junction left unmatched. Per germline, CDR1 SGHAT and CDR2 FQNNGV. CDR3 size: 18 residues. The CDR3 here is CASSLNPPGLASYNEQFF. DNA of the CDR3: TGTGCCAGCAGCTTAAATCCTCCGGGACTAGCGAGTTACAATGAGCAGTTCTTC.